The sequence of this T cell receptor beta chain was determined in a study of T-cell memory formation after mild COVID-19. Study-wide context: Among the donors, TCR clusters were largely specific to each donor.

Study outcomes and limitations: Clones contracting across day 15 to 85 had a balanced CD4/CD8 profile; later expanding clones leaned CD4+. Memory from before infection featured some responding clones, which suggests cross-reactive memory joined.

Libraries for TCRalpha and TCRbeta carried sample barcodes and unique molecular identifiers via 5'RACE. TCRdb recomputed calls from the 5' RACE reads with MiXCR, one row per CDR3 protein. The sample lists 350,000 or so distinct CDR3 sequences, 20% to 25% occurring once. Germline assignment: CDR1 SGHAT and CDR2 FQNNGV. V was trimmed by 1 base and J by 0 bases, leaving 10 bases between them. The CDR3 has 16 residues. With respect to this clonotype: Its antigen is as yet unknown.

This sequence originates from a man between 18 and 35 years old who had mild COVID-19 (a few samples of this study predate the infection). Cell type and time point are not known. Sequencing used PBMCs or a T cell subset sorted from them (not recorded which). The chain has TRBV11-2 and TRBJ2-1; D possibly corresponds to TRBD2 (6 bases). The CDR3 sequence: CASSLVGGNSYNEQFF. The DNA of the CDR3 is TGTGCCAGCAGCTTAGTGGGGGGTAACTCCTACAATGAGCAGTTCTTC.